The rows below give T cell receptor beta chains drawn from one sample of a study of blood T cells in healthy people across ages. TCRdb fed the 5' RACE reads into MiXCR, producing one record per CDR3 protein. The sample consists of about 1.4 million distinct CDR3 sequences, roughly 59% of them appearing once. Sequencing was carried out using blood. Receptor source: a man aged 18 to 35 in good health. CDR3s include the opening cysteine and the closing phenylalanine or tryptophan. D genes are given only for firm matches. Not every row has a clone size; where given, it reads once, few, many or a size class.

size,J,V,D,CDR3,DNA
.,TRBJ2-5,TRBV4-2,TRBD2,CASSQSGASGGQETQYF,TGTGCCAGCAGCCAGTCCGGTGCTAGCGGGGGTCAAGAGACCCAGTACTTC
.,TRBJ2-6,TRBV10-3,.,CAISESEGALSGANVLTF,TGTGCCATCAGTGAGTCGGAGGGGGCCCTCTCTGGGGCCAACGTCCTGACTTTC
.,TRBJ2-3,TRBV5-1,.,CASSPSRRTTDTQYF,TGCGCCAGCAGCCCATCCCGACGGACCACAGATACGCAGTATTTT
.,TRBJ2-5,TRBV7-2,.,CASSPWPSRQETQYF,TGTGCCAGCAGCCCTTGGCCTAGTCGACAAGAGACCCAGTACTTC
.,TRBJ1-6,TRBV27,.,CASSLARYNSPLHF,TGTGCCAGCAGTTTGGCGCGGTATAATTCACCCCTCCACTTT
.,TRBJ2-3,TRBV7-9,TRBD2,CASSLTSFGAGALNTQYF,TGTGCCAGCAGCTTAACCAGTTTCGGGGCGGGAGCTCTGAATACGCAGTATTTT
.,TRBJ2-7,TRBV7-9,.,CASSLDLLPGEQYF,TGTGCCAGCAGCTTAGATCTGTTACCGGGGGAGCAGTACTTC
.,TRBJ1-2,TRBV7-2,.,CASSQRTLDRSYGYTF,TGTGCCAGCAGCCAGAGGACACTAGACCGTTCATATGGCTACACCTTC
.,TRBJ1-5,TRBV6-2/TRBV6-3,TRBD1,CASSYSTGTGRGSFSQPQHF,TGTGCCAGCAGTTACTCGACAGGGACAGGGAGAGGGAGTTTCTCTCAGCCCCAGCATTTT
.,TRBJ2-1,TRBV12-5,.,CASGSYRDNEQFF,TGTGCTAGTGGTTCCTATCGGGACAATGAGCAGTTCTTC
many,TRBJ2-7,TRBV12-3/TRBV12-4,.,CASSWGNEQYF,TGTGCCAGCAGTTGGGGTAACGAGCAGTACTTC
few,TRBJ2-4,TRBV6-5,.,CASSYVQGLSFVQYF,TGTGCCAGCAGTTACGTTCAGGGACTTAGTTTCGTTCAGTACTTC
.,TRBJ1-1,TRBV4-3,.,CASSQVHRIFHTEAFF,TGCGCCAGCAGCCAAGTGCACAGGATTTTTCACACTGAAGCTTTCTTT
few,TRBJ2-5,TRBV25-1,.,CASSEYEHGFQETQYF,TGTGCCAGCAGTGAATACGAACACGGGTTCCAAGAGACCCAGTACTTC
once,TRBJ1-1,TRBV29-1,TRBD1,CSVEGITTGRNTEAFF,TGCAGCGTTGAAGGAATCACGACAGGGAGGAACACTGAAGCTTTCTTT
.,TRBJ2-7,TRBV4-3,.,CASSHDTTGRDEQYF,TGCGCCAGCAGCCACGACACTACAGGGCGGGACGAGCAGTACTTC
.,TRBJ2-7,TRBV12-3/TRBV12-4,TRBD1,CASSFARGLVGGEQYF,TGTGCCAGCAGTTTCGCGAGGGGGCTGGTAGGAGGCGAGCAGTACTTC
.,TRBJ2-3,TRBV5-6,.,CASSPTGYTQYF,TGTGCCAGCAGCCCCACGGGATATACGCAGTATTTT
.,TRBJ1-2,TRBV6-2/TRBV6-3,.,CASSYSAYGYTF,TGTGCCAGCAGTTACTCGGCATATGGCTACACCTTC
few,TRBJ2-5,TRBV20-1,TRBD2,CSAPPEVRQRGLSEETQYF,TGCAGTGCTCCACCTGAGGTGCGACAGCGGGGGCTCTCGGAAGAGACCCAGTACTTC
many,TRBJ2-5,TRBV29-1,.,CSVVLYAETQYF,TGCAGCGTTGTGCTCTACGCAGAGACCCAGTACTTC
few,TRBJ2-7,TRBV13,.,CASSHGTTEQYF,TGTGCCAGCAGCCACGGGACAACAGAGCAGTACTTC
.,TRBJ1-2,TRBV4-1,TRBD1,CASSRRDSKVYGYTF,TGCGCCAGCAGCCGAAGGGACAGCAAAGTCTATGGCTACACCTTC
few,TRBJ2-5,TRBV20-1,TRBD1,CSAGDRARQETQYF,TGCAGTGCAGGGGACAGGGCACGCCAAGAGACCCAGTACTTC
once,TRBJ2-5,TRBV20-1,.,CSALGPGTQYF,TGCAGTGCGCTCGGTCCCGGGACCCAGTACTTC
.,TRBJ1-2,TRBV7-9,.,CASSRVEAGNYGYTF,TGTGCCAGCAGTCGGGTCGAGGCAGGGAACTATGGCTACACCTTC
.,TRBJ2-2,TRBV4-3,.,CASSQEFGQYTGELFF,TGCGCCAGCAGCCAAGAGTTCGGACAGTACACCGGGGAGCTGTTTTTT
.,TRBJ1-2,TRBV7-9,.,CASSVVGSVNGYTF,TGTGCCAGCAGCGTAGTCGGGTCCGTCAATGGCTACACCTTC
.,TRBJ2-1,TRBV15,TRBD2,CATSRASGRYNEQFF,TGTGCCACCAGCAGAGCTAGCGGGAGATACAATGAGCAGTTCTTC
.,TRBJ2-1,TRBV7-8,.,CASSLAGEPQEQFF,TGTGCCAGCAGCTTAGCAGGGGAGCCTCAGGAGCAGTTCTTC
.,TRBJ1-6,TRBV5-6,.,CASSSSGDPYNSPLHF,TGTGCCAGCAGCTCTTCAGGGGACCCCTATAATTCACCCCTCCACTTT
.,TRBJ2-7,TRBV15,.,CATSRKGPSEQYF,TGTGCCACCAGCAGGAAGGGACCCTCGGAGCAGTACTTC
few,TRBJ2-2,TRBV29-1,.,CSVVRTGELFF,TGCAGCGTGGTCCGGACCGGGGAGCTGTTTTTT
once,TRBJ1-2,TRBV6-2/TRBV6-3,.,CASSHSPGAGLNGYTF,TGTGCCAGCAGCCATTCGCCAGGGGCTGGATTAAATGGCTACACCTTC
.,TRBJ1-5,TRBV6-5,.,CASSYSKVQPQHF,TGTGCCAGCAGTTACTCGAAGGTACAGCCCCAGCATTTT
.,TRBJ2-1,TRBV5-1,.,CASSLVANPENEQFF,TGCGCCAGCAGCTTGGTAGCAAACCCGGAAAATGAGCAGTTCTTC
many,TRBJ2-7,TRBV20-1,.,CSARDSSYEQYF,TGCAGTGCTAGGGACAGCTCCTACGAGCAGTACTTC
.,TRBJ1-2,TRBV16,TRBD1,CASSQSWPGQGEGYTF,TGTGCCAGCAGCCAATCTTGGCCGGGACAGGGGGAAGGCTACACCTTC
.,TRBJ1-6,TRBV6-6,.,CATSQQDSSLHF,TGTGCCACCTCACAACAGGATTCTTCCCTCCACTTT
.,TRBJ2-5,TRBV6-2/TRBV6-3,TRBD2,CASSLLQGGVVMFQYF,TGTGCCAGCAGCCTCCTCCAGGGAGGGGTGGTCATGTTCCAGTACTTC
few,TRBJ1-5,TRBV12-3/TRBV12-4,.,CASTLRDQPQHF,TGTGCCAGCACTCTCCGGGATCAGCCCCAGCATTTT
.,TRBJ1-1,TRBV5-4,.,CASTSIGLRANTEAFF,TGTGCCAGCACCTCCATTGGGCTGAGGGCGAACACTGAAGCTTTCTTT
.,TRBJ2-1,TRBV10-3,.,CAIGQSSYNEQFF,TGTGCCATCGGACAGAGCTCCTACAATGAGCAGTTCTTC
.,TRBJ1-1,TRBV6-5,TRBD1,CASSYPYRGGTEAFF,TGTGCCAGCAGTTACCCTTACAGGGGTGGCACTGAAGCTTTCTTT
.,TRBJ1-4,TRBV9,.,CASSLESGKLFF,TGTGCCAGCAGCCTCGAAAGTGGGAAACTGTTTTTT
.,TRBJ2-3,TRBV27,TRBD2,CASRSTSGGLNTQYF,TGTGCCAGCAGATCTACTAGCGGGGGGTTGAATACGCAGTATTTT
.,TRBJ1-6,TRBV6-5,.,CASYTIRNRDGSPLHF,TGTGCCAGTTACACTATCCGAAACAGGGATGGCTCACCCCTCCACTTT
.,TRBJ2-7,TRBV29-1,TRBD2,CSAVAGGSNEQYF,TGCAGCGCCGTAGCGGGAGGTAGTAACGAGCAGTACTTC
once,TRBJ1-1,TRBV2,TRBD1,CASSEVGTGSLEAFF,TGTGCCAGCAGTGAAGTGGGGACAGGCAGTCTTGAAGCTTTCTTT
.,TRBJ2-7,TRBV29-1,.,CSVVLLSYNEQYF,TGCAGCGTTGTCCTCCTCTCCTACAATGAGCAGTACTTC
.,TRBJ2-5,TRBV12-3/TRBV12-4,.,CASSFFGQGNYEQYF,.
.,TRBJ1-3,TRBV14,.,CASSQAGSSGNTIYF,TGTGCCAGCAGCCAGGCCGGGAGCTCTGGAAACACCATATATTTT